This T cell receptor beta chain was captured in a study of T cell repertoires in cytomegalovirus infection (dated by TCRdb to 2018 to 2020). General notes on the study: Donor HLA type was relevant to the analysis, because carriage of CMV infection together with the matching HLA type was indicated by public TCR beta signatures.

This clonotype was recorded a few times. Its antigen target is currently unknown. No much larger clonotype is one base removed from it; base qualities were not supplied. TCRdb records Illumina HiSeq 1500 as the sequencer. TCRdb reanalyzed the raw reads on its own, using fastp at Q25 for trimming and MiXCR for clone calling, and kept in-frame beta chains. Each record represents a unique CDR3 protein, reported with the most common genes and DNA among its rows. The sample data list about 360,000 distinct CDR3 sequences, and 15% to 20% of these were observed just once. The ten largest clones capture about 10% of the sample. The germline V gene (reference sequence) gives CDR1 as SEHNR and CDR2 as FQNEAQ. Including cysteine and phenylalanine, the CDR3 has 14 amino acids. The CDR3 DNA has 42 bases and is translated from base 1. V lost 2 bases and J lost 3 bases; the stretch between them is 10 bases long. Beyond this particular receptor, the publication reports: The ex vivo response was dominated by HLA-C-restricted CMV-specific TCR beta clonotypes, which also provided the single most frequent clonotype in two of eight donors. In both this cohort and an independent roughly 400-donor cohort, the cumulative frequency of public TCR beta family members distinguished carriers of CMV infection plus the relevant HLA type.

The chain is encoded by TRBV7-9 joined to TRBJ1-1; TRBD1 is a weak D gene call, 6 bases matching. The sequence was collected from a human donor in good health (CMV status not recorded). Some clones in this sample may be carry-over from other donors' samples. The source material was PBMCs. The DNA sequence reads TGTGCCAGCAGCTTACGGGGGGCTTACACTGAAGCTTTCTTT. Translated, this gives CASSLRGAYTEAFF.